The 14 T cell receptor beta chains below come from one sample, sequenced in a study of T cell clonality in common variable immunodeficiency (dated by TCRdb to between 2014 and 2017). The library was made by the immunoSEQ multiplex PCR assay. TCRdb took over this immuneACCESS table, retaining in-frame rearrangements with V and J assigned. Such tables are incomplete; in checked studies, under half of the missing clones stem from an unresolved V gene, and the remainder is unexplained. The table notes tens of thousands of clones here, none of them singletons. Approximately 0.84% of the sample is in the top ten clones. The sample consisted of peripheral blood mononuclear cells. These receptors all stem from a person aged 18 to 70 in good health.

In regard to this clone: The observed sequence ends 3 residues before the CDR3 terminus, with the missing tail filled in from the germline J gene. V gene TRBV7-6 combines with J gene TRBJ2-7; 9 bases align to TRBD1. The CDR3 consists of 14 residues. Germline V lookup: CDR1 SGHVS, CDR2 FNYEAQ. Losses at the gene ends were 5 bases for V and 3 bases for J; bases not matched to a gene: 5. The CDR3 sequence: CASSPGTGYYEQYF. The CDR3 bases that were read are TGTGCCAGCAGCCCCGGGACAGGGTACTACGAG.

This clone was counted many times. The observed sequence ends 3 residues before the CDR3 terminus, with the missing tail filled in from the germline J gene. This rearrangement joins TRBV19 to TRBJ2-1, with 7 bases fitting TRBD2. Per the germline V gene, CDR1 is LNHDA and CDR2 is SQIVND (reference sequence). Trimming removed 1 base from V and 5 bases from J; junction bases left unmatched: 2. The CDR3 runs 14 residues. The part of the CDR3 DNA that was read is TGTGCCAGTAGTATAGGCGGGACTAACAATGAG. As protein: CASSIGGTNNE. The whole CDR3 reads CASSIGGTNNEQFF.

This clone was seen repeatedly, ten times or more. The read terminates 3 residues before the CDR3 end, so the remaining end is supplied by the germline J gene. The chain links TRBV10-3 to TRBJ2-1, with D perhaps TRBD1 (5 bases). From germline, CDR1 is ENHRY and CDR2 SYGVKD. There are 15 residues in the CDR3. With 9 bases removed from V and 1 base from J, the gap between germline ends came to 16 bases. CDR3 amino acids: CAITERRGSYNEQFF. The covered CDR3 bases are TGTGCCATAACAGAAAGAAGGGGTTCCTACAATGAG.

This clone has at least ten counts. With the read ending 3 residues before the CDR3 end, the germline J gene is used to fill in that end. The chain combines TRBV7-9 with TRBJ2-7; TRBD1 is a possible D gene (6 bases). CDR3 length equals 15 residues. The V gene's germline CDR1 is SEHNR and CDR2 FQNEAQ (reference sequence). V gave up 5 bases and J gave up 2 bases, with 16 bases separating them. CDR3 sequence reads: CASSDNRALTYEQYF. CDR3 bases read: TGTGCCAGCAGCGACAACAGGGCCCTCACCTACGAG.

Of note for this clone: The read finishes 3 residues shy of the CDR3 end, and the germline J gene is used to complete it. The rearrangement joins TRBV18 to TRBJ1-3; D not certain. CDR3 length: 14 amino acids. The germline gives CDR1 KGHSH, CDR2 LQKENI. V gave up 6 bases and J gave up 0 bases, with 9 bases separating them. The DNA read from the CDR3 is TGTGCCAGCTCCCCTGCAGACTCTGGAAACACC. Translated, it gives CASSPADSGNT. In full, the CDR3 is CASSPADSGNTIYF. Full variable domain (missing parts from reference TRBV18 and TRBJ1-3): NAGVMQNPRHLVRRRGQEARLRCSPMKGHSHVYWYRQLPEEGLKFMVYLQKENIIDESGMPKERFSAEFPKEGPSILRIQQVVRGDSAAYFCASSPADSGNTIYFGEGSWLTVV.

This clone has ten or more counts. The sequence runs out 3 residues before the end of the CDR3; the remainder is reconstructed from the germline J gene. The chain links TRBV20-1 to TRBJ2-1, with 8 bases identical to TRBD2. Germline-derived CDR1 and CDR2 are DFQATT and SNEGSKA (reference sequence). The CDR3 contains 14 residues. Trimming removed 3 bases from V and 9 bases from J; junction bases left unmatched: 10. The part of the CDR3 DNA that was read is TGCAGTGCTAGTCCCCCGGGACTAGGGTCTGAG. Its protein product is CSASPPGLGSE. The full CDR3 protein is CSASPPGLGSEQFF.

This clone was counted many times. The read ends 3 residues before the CDR3 terminus; that terminus is restored from the germline J gene. The rearrangement uses TRBV5-6 and TRBJ1-1; 9 nucleotides align to TRBD1. This CDR3 contains 13 residues. The V gene end was trimmed by 4 bases and the J gene end by 5 bases; junction bases not matched to a gene: 3. CDR1 is SGHDT, CDR2 YYEEEE, per germline. CDR3 DNA (partial): TGTGCCAGCAGCACGGACAGGGGAACTGAA. This codes for CASSTDRGTE. The full CDR3 is CASSTDRGTEAFF.

At least ten counts were recorded for this clone. The read gets to within 3 residues of the CDR3 end, and the germline J gene fills in the rest. The rearrangement joins TRBV7-2 to TRBJ1-3; D not certain. Trimming cost V 2 bases and J 9 bases, with 8 bases left between them. Looked up from germline, CDR1 is SGHTA and CDR2 is FQGNSA. This CDR3 has 12 residues. The CDR3 loop is CASSLLGPTIYF. The CDR3 bases that were read are TGTGCCAGCAGCTTACTGGGCCCCACC.

Only a few counts were recorded for this clone. The CDR3 extends 3 residues past the end of the read, so its final part is completed from the germline J gene. The chain recombines TRBV10-2 with TRBJ1-6, with 11 bases lining up with TRBD1. The CDR3 covers 16 residues. The ends lost 4 bases at V and 9 bases at J; junction bases unmatched: 8. The V gene's germline CDR1 is WSHSY and CDR2 SAAADI. CDR3 DNA, as far as it was read: TGCGCCAGCAGTGTCTCAGGGACAGGGGGGAGTTCACCC. It specifies CASSVSGTGGSSP. The CDR3 as a whole reads CASSVSGTGGSSPLHF.

This clone was seen ten or more times. The germline gene is not matched at one end of the junction; a read error may be the cause. The read terminates 3 residues ahead of where the CDR3 ends, so the germline J gene completes it. The chain combines TRBV4-2 with TRBJ2-7; D gene uncertain. Germline V gene data show CDR1 as LGHNA and CDR2 as YNFKEQ. There are 13 residues in the CDR3. The part of the CDR3 DNA that was read is TGCGCCAGCAGCCAAGACTCAGTCCGCGAG. It codes for CASSQDSVRE. The complete CDR3 protein is CASSQDSVREQYF.

This clone was found many times. The sequenced fragment ends 3 residues before the CDR3 boundary, so the rest is inferred from the germline J gene. V usage is TRBV4-1 and J usage is TRBJ2-5; 9 nucleotides agree with TRBD2. The ends lost 1 base at V and 2 bases at J; junction bases unmatched: 5. The CDR3 length is 16 residues. Germline V gene data show CDR1 as MGHRA and CDR2 as YSYEKL. The CDR3 sequence: CASSQGPAGGQETQYF. CDR3 DNA (partial): TGCGCCAGCAGCCAAGGCCCAGCGGGAGGTCAAGAGACC.

At least ten counts were recorded for this clone. Read sequence stops 3 residues before the CDR3 end, and the germline J gene provides the missing end. The V and J genes are TRBV5-6 and TRBJ2-7; D is unclear. With 3 bases removed from V and 2 bases from J, the gap between germline ends came to 6 bases. This CDR3 region has 12 residues. Germline lookup yields CDR1 SGHDT and CDR2 YYEEEE. The CDR3 protein is CASSSSTYEQYF. The CDR3 bases that were read are TGTGCCAGCAGCTCAAGCACCTACGAG.

The sample holds many counts of this clone. Read coverage stops 3 residues before the CDR3 terminus; the germline J gene supplies the remainder. The rearrangement uses TRBV20-1 and TRBJ2-5; tentative D call: TRBD1 (5 bases). The CDR3 runs to 14 residues. Trimming cost V 1 base and J 3 bases, with 12 bases left between them. Germline values: CDR1 DFQATT, CDR2 SNEGSKA (reference sequence). The CDR3 DNA, read in part, is TGCAGTGCTAGAGGGGGCAGCCATAAAGAGACC. Residues: CSARGGSHKET. The CDR3 reads in full as CSARGGSHKETQYF.

This clone was detected many times. The sequenced fragment ends 3 residues before the CDR3 boundary, so the rest is inferred from the germline J gene. V and J are TRBV6-2 or TRBV6-3 and TRBJ2-3, with D perhaps matching TRBD1 or TRBD2 (7 bases each). With 4 bases removed from V and 4 bases from J, the gap between germline ends came to 21 bases. This CDR3 is 17 amino acids long. Germline CDR1 reads MNHEY; CDR2 reads SVGEGT. The CDR3 here is CASSLGRGRERSDTQYF. The covered CDR3 bases are TGTGCCAGCAGTTTGGGTAGGGGGCGGGAGAGGTCAGATACG.